Presented here are 17 T cell receptor beta chains from one specimen sequenced in a study of T cells in Graves' hyperthyroidism and ophthalmopathy. Amplification of TCR beta CDR3 regions used RNA as the template. The study used the HTBI primer set for a first-round RT-PCR of the TCR CDR3. TCRdb re-called the multiplex PCR reads with MiXCR, one entry per CDR3 protein. The sample has approximately 420,000 distinct CDR3 sequences; around 14% are singletons. Sequencing used blood. The receptors come from a woman in her twenties or thirties with Graves' hyperthyroidism.

The rearrangement links TRBV4-1 to TRBJ2-1, with D hard to call. The CDR3 totals 14 residues. V was cut by 0 bases and J by 6 bases, with 9 bases left in between. The V gene's germline CDR1 is MGHRA and CDR2 YSYEKL. CDR3 residues: CASSQDFSFNEQFF. CDR3 DNA: TGCGCCAGCAGCCAAGATTTTTCTTTCAATGAGCAGTTCTTC.

The chain links TRBV2 to TRBJ2-7, with D unresolved. V was trimmed by 2 bases and J by 7 bases, leaving 12 bases between them. CDR1 and CDR2 (germline): SNHLY, FYNNEI. CDR3 length: 13 residues. The CDR3 loop reads CASSEWKGREQYF. In DNA, the CDR3 is TGTGCCAGCAGTGAATGGAAGGGTAGGGAGCAGTACTTC.

This clonotype was counted at least ten times. This rearrangement joins TRBV5-1 to TRBJ1-5; D remains unclear. Germline CDR1 and CDR2: SGHRS and YFSETQ. Trimming took 0 bases from V and 3 from J, leaving 7 bases between them. This CDR3 is built from 14 residues. DNA for the CDR3: TGCGCCAGCAGCTTGGACAGTACCAATCAGCCCCAGCATTTT. It codes for CASSLDSTNQPQHF.

This clonotype was seen ten or more times. The V and J genes are TRBV27 and TRBJ2-7, with 8 bases fitting TRBD2. Germline CDR1 MNHEY, CDR2 SMNVEV (reference sequence). The CDR3 has 14 residues. V was clipped by 7 bases and J by 4 bases; unmatched bases: 9. CDR3 in amino acids: CASKPGTRSYEQYF. DNA for the CDR3: TGTGCCAGCAAGCCCGGGACTAGATCTTACGAGCAGTACTTC.

This clonotype came up many times. The chain combines TRBV7-8 with TRBJ2-7; no firm D call. From germline, CDR1 is SGHVS and CDR2 FQNEAQ. This CDR3 is 11 amino acids long. Trimming left V 4 bases short and J 7 bases short, with 8 bases between. CDR3 DNA sequence: TGTGCCAGCAGCTCGCCGGTGGAGCAGTACTTC. It specifies CASSSPVEQYF.

This clonotype was detected many times. The chain couples TRBV28 to TRBJ1-2; no firm D call. Germline V gene lookup returns CDR1 MDHEN and CDR2 SYDVKM. The V end was cut by 5 bases, the J end by 5 bases, with 9 bases between. The CDR3 contains 12 residues. This chain's CDR3 is CASSPVKYGYTF. The CDR3 region has the DNA TGTGCCAGCAGTCCCGTCAAATATGGCTACACCTTC.

This clonotype was recorded many times. The rearrangement links TRBV28 to TRBJ2-7; D gene uncertain. The CDR3 length is 16 residues. The V gene's germline CDR1 is MDHEN and CDR2 SYDVKM. Trimming removed 2 bases at V and 0 bases at J, with 14 bases between. The CDR3 here is CASSLRQAIRSYEQYF. The CDR3 DNA sequence: TGTGCCAGCAGTTTAAGGCAGGCTATACGCTCCTACGAGCAGTACTTC.

This clonotype has ten or more counts. The junction does not match germline at one end; this may be a read error. The rearrangement uses TRBV20-1 and TRBJ2-5; tentatively, D is TRBD2 (6 bases). The CDR3 is made up of 15 amino acids. CDR1 DFQATT and CDR2 SNEGSKA come from the germline V gene (reference sequence). The CDR3 bases are TGCAGTGCTCGAGAGGCCAGGGAGGTAGGAGAGACCCAGTACTTC. Its translation is CSAREAREVGETQYF.

This clonotype was counted ten times or more. This sequence joins TRBV7-9 and TRBJ2-1; D is possibly TRBD2 (5 bases). This CDR3 is built from 16 residues. The V gene's germline CDR1 is SEHNR and CDR2 FQNEAQ (reference sequence). Trimming took 2 bases from V and 6 from J, leaving 17 bases between them. CDR3 protein: CASSLMAGRLVNEQFF. CDR3 DNA sequence: TGTGCCAGCAGCTTAATGGCGGGTCGGCTAGTCAATGAGCAGTTCTTC.

This clonotype was counted between two and nine times. V and J are TRBV7-9 and TRBJ1-1; no definite D call. V shed 4 bases and J shed 1 base, with 19 bases lying between them. In germline, CDR1 is SEHNR, CDR2 FQNEAQ (reference sequence). This CDR3 is built from 17 residues. For the CDR3, the DNA is TGTGCCAGCAGCTCCCCCGGGGTCTACGACCCGAACACTGAAGCTTTCTTT. Translating gives CASSSPGVYDPNTEAFF.

This clonotype appeared many times. V and J are TRBV6-1 and TRBJ2-3, with 7 positions matching TRBD2. This CDR3 is built from 15 residues. The germline V gene has CDR1 MNHNS and CDR2 SASEGT. With V trimmed by 5 bases and J by 0 bases, 5 bases remained unmatched. The CDR3 is CASSYAGASTDTQYF. CDR3 nucleotide sequence: TGTGCCAGCAGTTACGCGGGAGCAAGCACAGATACGCAGTATTTT.

This clonotype was observed at least ten times. The chain carries TRBV11-2 and TRBJ2-5; TRBD1 might be the D (5 bases). Looked up from germline, CDR1 is SGHAT and CDR2 is FQNNGV. With 1 base removed from V and 0 bases from J, the gap between germline ends came to 15 bases. This CDR3 contains 17 residues. This CDR3 reads CASSLVIGAAYQETQYF. The CDR3, as DNA: TGTGCCAGCAGCTTAGTTATAGGGGCTGCGTACCAAGAGACCCAGTACTTC.

This chain links TRBV24-1 with TRBJ2-3, with 8 bases identical to TRBD2. The germline V gene encodes CDR1 KGHDR and CDR2 SFDVKD. Trimming removed 4 bases from V and 9 bases from J; junction bases left unmatched: 5. The CDR3 is 13 residues long. The CDR3 sequence is CATSETGLVTQYF. DNA of the CDR3: TGTGCCACCAGTGAAACGGGACTAGTAACGCAGTATTTT.

Details on this clonotype: Its ends do not fully match the called genes, so a read error is possible. This rearrangement joins TRBV4-1 to TRBJ1-2; possible D gene TRBD1, 5 bases. This CDR3 spans 18 amino acids. Germline V lookup: CDR1 MGHRA, CDR2 YSYEKL. The CDR3 sequence: CANSQDIQDGLGGSGYTF. In DNA form, the CDR3 reads TGCGCCAACAGCCAAGATATCCAAGACGGTCTGGGGGGAAGCGGCTACACCTTC.

This clonotype has just a few counts. V and J are TRBV12-3 or TRBV12-4 and TRBJ2-1, with D perhaps matching TRBD1 (6 bases). CDR3 length: 15 amino acids. V dropped 5 bases and J dropped 4 bases, with 15 bases sitting between them. The CDR3 spells CASSARTDPYNEQFF. For the CDR3, the DNA is TGTGCCAGCAGTGCTCGGACAGACCCTTACAATGAGCAGTTCTTC.

This clonotype has ten or more counts. This sequence joins TRBV30 and TRBJ2-5, with TRBD2 matching over 7 bases. The germline V gene has CDR1 GTSNPN and CDR2 SVGIG (reference sequence). CDR3 size: 14 residues. The J segment lost 4 bases and the V segment lost 1 base, leaving 6 bases of the junction unmatched. The CDR3 here is CAWSEGGTRETQYF. DNA for the CDR3: TGTGCCTGGAGTGAGGGAGGGACCCGAGAGACCCAGTACTTC.

This clonotype was detected ten times or more. The V and J genes are TRBV7-2 and TRBJ2-7, with TRBD2 matching 15 bases. This CDR3 is built from 15 residues. In germline, CDR1 is SGHTA, CDR2 FQGNSA. V shed 5 bases and J 9 bases; nucleotides not matched to a gene: 8. The CDR3 is CASSPPGLAGGGQYF. CDR3 nucleotides: TGTGCCAGCAGCCCCCCGGGACTAGCGGGAGGCGGGCAGTACTTC. Looking up the rest from reference TRBV7-2 and TRBJ2-7 gives the full variable domain: GAGVSQSPSNKVTEKGKDVELRCDPISGHTALYWYRQSLGQGLEFLIYFQGNSAPDKSGLPSDRFSAERTGGSVSTLTIQRTQQEDSAVYLCASSPPGLAGGGQYFGPGTRLTVT.